The source of this TCR beta chain is a study of cytomegalovirus exposure and HLA in healthy donors. The V and J ends lost 4 bases and 2 bases respectively, with 15 bases between them. This CDR3 has 15 amino acids. The germline V gene encodes CDR1 SGHTS and CDR2 YDEGEE. This clone was counted a single time. What it binds is unknown. Study conclusions and caveats: Roughly uniform depth of sequencing across donors was assumed in presence/absence analyses.

Both 60 Vbeta primers and 13 Jbeta primers went into the PCR. Libraries were prepared by immunoSEQ multiplex PCR; TCRdb keeps only in-frame clonotypes and omits some of them. The sample lists 55,000 to 70,000 clones, 78% seen once, with 7.8% in the top ten. The clonotype originates from a man between 18 and 35 years old in good health and CMV-seropositive. The chain combines TRBV5-8 with TRBJ1-2, with TRBD1 as a possible D gene (5 bases). Sequenced: PBMCs. The CDR3 DNA follows: TGTGCCAGCAGCCGGAGGGGACCGCTGAACTATGGCTACACCTTC. This sequence encodes CASSRRGPLNYGYTF.